The next 31 T cell receptor beta chains were all read from a single sample in a study of T cells in Graves' hyperthyroidism and ophthalmopathy. Researchers amplified the TCR beta CDR3 regions from RNA transcripts. The TCR CDR3 was amplified in a first-round RT-PCR using the HTBI primer set. TCRdb recomputed calls from the multiplex PCR reads with MiXCR, one row per CDR3 protein. The sample holds about 350,000 distinct CDR3 sequences, about 18% seen once. The sequenced sample was blood. Receptors originate from a woman aged 25 to 45 with Graves' hyperthyroidism that later progressed to Graves' ophthalmopathy.

The rearrangement links TRBV24-1 to TRBJ2-3; TRBD2 matches 9 bases. Germline V lookup: CDR1 KGHDR, CDR2 SFDVKD. V lost 3 bases, J lost 0 bases, and 3 bases stayed unmatched. This CDR3 is built from 16 residues. The CDR3 nucleotides are TGTGCCACCAGTGATCCCCTAGCGGGGAGCACAGATACGCAGTATTTT. This encodes CATSDPLAGSTDTQYF.

The sample holds many counts of this clonotype. V is TRBV12-3 or TRBV12-4 and J is TRBJ1-5, with D possibly matching TRBD1 (6 bases). V shed 0 bases and J shed 6 bases, with 15 bases lying between them. This CDR3 spans 16 amino acids. In DNA form, the CDR3 reads TGTGCCAGCAGTTTAGCTTACAGGGCTAGAGGTCAGCCCCAGCATTTT. It translates to CASSLAYRARGQPQHF.

This clonotype has just a few counts. The CDR3, as DNA: TGTGCCAGTAGTAAACTACAGGGTTGGGATGGCTACACCTTC. Translation: CASSKLQGWDGYTF. The chain uses TRBV19 and TRBJ1-2, with TRBD1 as a possible D gene (6 bases). This CDR3 region has 14 residues. Deletions cut 4 bases from V and 6 bases from J, with 15 bases between. The germline CDR1 and CDR2 sequences are LNHDA and SQIVND (reference sequence).

This clonotype was observed many times. This sequence joins TRBV7-9 and TRBJ1-5, with D perhaps TRBD1 (5 bases). This CDR3 has 15 amino acids. Germline-derived CDR1 and CDR2 are SEHNR and FQNEAQ (reference sequence). Trimming left V 5 bases short and J 1 base short, with 12 bases between. CDR3 region: CASSPGSLSNQPQHF. The CDR3 nucleotides read TGTGCCAGCAGCCCAGGGTCCCTGAGCAATCAGCCCCAGCATTTT.

This sequence joins TRBV5-4 and TRBJ2-1; the D is unclear. V lost 0 bases and J lost 8, with 9 bases in between. The CDR3 length is 13 residues. Germline V gene lookup returns CDR1 SGHNT and CDR2 YYREEE (reference sequence). The CDR3 region is CASSLVLVDEQFF. CDR3 in DNA: TGTGCCAGCAGCTTGGTGCTGGTCGATGAGCAGTTCTTC. Using reference TRBV5-4 and TRBJ2-1 for the parts outside the CDR3, the full variable domain is ETGVTQSPTHLIKTRGQQVTLRCSSQSGHNTVSWYQQALGQGPQFIFQYYREEENGRGNFPPRFSGLQFPNYSSELNVNALELDDSALYLCASSLVLVDEQFFGPGTRLTVL.

The CDR3 nucleotides are TGTGCCAGCAGCTTGATTGTGGCAGCCTACGAGCAGTACTTC. Amino acid sequence: CASSLIVAAYEQYF. V is TRBV5-8 and J is TRBJ2-7; D not resolved. The germline V and J ends were trimmed by 1 base and 2 bases, with 10 bases remaining between them. The CDR3 sequence is 14 residues long. Germline CDR1 SGHTS, CDR2 YDEGEE.

In this sample, this clonotype turned up many times. This chain connects TRBV2 to TRBJ2-2; 9 bases are a match to TRBD2. The CDR3 sequence is 17 residues long. Germline CDR1 reads SNHLY; CDR2 reads FYNNEI. V trimming: 3 bases; J trimming: 0 bases; junction bases outside the gene matches: 5. As DNA, the CDR3 is TGTGCCAGCAGTGAGAGTCGACTAGCGGCGAACACCGGGGAGCTGTTTTTT. Protein product: CASSESRLAANTGELFF.

In its sample, this clonotype was seen many times. The chain has TRBV28 and TRBJ2-3, with D hard to call. CDR1 is MDHEN, CDR2 SYDVKM, per germline. The length of the CDR3 is 14 residues. Trimming left V 4 bases short and J 0 bases short, with 8 bases between. CDR3 sequence reads: CASSSRSSTDTQYF. DNA for the CDR3: TGTGCCAGCAGTTCAAGATCCAGCACAGATACGCAGTATTTT.

The rearrangement joins TRBV6-1 to TRBJ2-7, with D perhaps TRBD1 (6 bases). Germline CDR1 reads MNHNS; CDR2 reads SASEGT. The CDR3 is made up of 15 amino acids. Trimming removed 3 bases at V and 4 bases at J, with 16 bases between. CDR3 sequence reads: CASSEKQGLSYEQYF. As DNA, the CDR3 is TGTGCCAGCAGTGAGAAACAGGGATTATCATACGAGCAGTACTTC.

The chain is built from TRBV7-9 and TRBJ1-5; 9 bases map to TRBD1. Trimming at V came to 5 bases and at J to 7 bases, leaving 12 bases not matched to a gene. There are 16 residues in the CDR3. Germline V gives CDR1 SEHNR, CDR2 FQNEAQ (reference sequence). The CDR3 DNA follows: TGTGCCAGCAGCCCTTCGACAGGGGGGATGAGGCAGCCCCAGCATTTT. Translated: CASSPSTGGMRQPQHF.

This clonotype showed up just a few times. The rearrangement uses TRBV7-2 and TRBJ1-1; D not certain. Germline V gives CDR1 SGHTA, CDR2 FQGNSA. Deletions cut 5 bases from V and 5 bases from J, with 9 bases between. This CDR3 is built from 12 residues. The DNA of the CDR3 is TGTGCCAGCAGCCCGAAGAGGACTGAAGCTTTCTTT. Translated: CASSPKRTEAFF.

This clonotype came up a few times. The chain has TRBV7-2 and TRBJ1-5; 9 bases map to TRBD1. Germline CDR1 SGHTA, CDR2 FQGNSA. CDR3 length equals 16 residues. V lost 3 bases and J lost 1; bases outside the gene matches: 4. CDR3: CASSFSGTGSNQPQHF. CDR3 bases: TGTGCCAGCAGCTTCTCCGGGACAGGGAGCAATCAGCCCCAGCATTTT.

This sequence joins TRBV29-1 and TRBJ2-2, with no clear D. The germline CDR1 and CDR2 sequences are SQVTM and ANQGSEA. The V end was cut by 6 bases, the J end by 0 bases, with 8 bases between. The CDR3 extends over 13 amino acids. In DNA, the CDR3 is TGCAGCGTAACAACAGCGAACACCGGGGAGCTGTTTTTT. Translated, it gives CSVTTANTGELFF.

The chain recombines TRBV12-5 with TRBJ2-5; 10 bases are shared with TRBD2. Germline-derived CDR1 and CDR2 are LGHNT and FRNRAP. This CDR3 contains 16 residues. The trim removed 6 bases at V and 1 base at J, leaving 8 bases unmatched. This CDR3 is CASGDLAGVSQETQYF. CDR3 nucleotide sequence: TGTGCTAGTGGCGACCTAGCGGGAGTGTCCCAAGAGACCCAGTACTTC.

The chain combines TRBV6-1 with TRBJ2-1, with TRBD2 matching 10 bases. Unmatched junction bases numbered 13, after V lost 5 bases and J lost 9 bases. The CDR3 has 16 residues. Germline CDR1 is MNHNS and CDR2 is SASEGT. CDR3 sequence reads: CASSPLRAGGPGEQFF. CDR3 DNA: TGTGCCAGCAGTCCCCTGCGAGCGGGGGGGCCGGGTGAGCAGTTCTTC.

The chain joins TRBV30 to TRBJ2-7, with 16 bases lining up with TRBD2. The junction had 4 bases not matched to a gene; V was cut back by 4 bases and J by 7 bases. CDR1 and CDR2 (germline): GTSNPN, SVGIG (reference sequence). The CDR3 sequence is 14 residues long. DNA for the CDR3: TGTGCCTGGACCGGGACTAGCGGGAGGGAAGAGCAGTACTTC. Protein sequence: CAWTGTSGREEQYF.

Only a few counts were recorded for this clonotype. The chain is built from TRBV7-8 and TRBJ2-4; D ambiguous. The CDR3 is made up of 15 amino acids. Germline-derived CDR1 and CDR2 are SGHVS and FQNEAQ. V gave up 5 bases and J gave up 0 bases, with 11 bases separating them. The CDR3 coding sequence is TGTGCCAGCAGCCCAACAGCCCTAGCCAAAAACATTCAGTACTTC. This translates into CASSPTALAKNIQYF. Drawing the rest from reference TRBV7-8 and TRBJ2-4, the complete variable domain is GAGVSQSPRYKVAKRGQDVALRCDPISGHVSLFWYQQALGQGPEFLTYFQNEAQLDKSGLPSDRFFAERPEGSVSTLKIQRTQQEDSAVYLCASSPTALAKNIQYFGAGTRLSVL.

J is TRBJ2-1 and V is TRBV5-5, with D unclear. The CDR3 consists of 17 residues. Trimming removed 6 bases from V and 0 bases from J, with 19 bases in between. Germline V lookup: CDR1 SGHKS, CDR2 YYEKEE (reference sequence). The CDR3, as DNA: TGTGCCAGCAACAAGTTTCTGGGTCTGAGCTCCTACAATGAGCAGTTCTTC. Translating gives CASNKFLGLSSYNEQFF.

This clonotype was seen only a few times. The V gene is TRBV20-1, the J gene TRBJ2-1, with D possibly being TRBD2 (5 bases). This CDR3 spans 14 amino acids. CDR1 is DFQATT and CDR2 is SNEGSKA in the germline V gene (reference sequence). V was clipped by 3 bases and J by 15 bases, with 24 bases between them. CDR3 amino acids: CSARIFPSTSRLFF. The DNA of the CDR3 is TGCAGTGCTAGGATTTTCCCTAGCACGAGTAGGCTGTTCTTC.

Turning to this clonotype: Just one base apart from a much larger clone, this may be a read error. The chain combines TRBV4-1 with TRBJ2-5; 8 bases agree with TRBD2. The CDR3 is 15 residues long. The germline gives CDR1 MGHRA, CDR2 YSYEKL. The CDR3 reads CASSQGGLVAETQHF. CDR3 nucleotide sequence: TGCGCCAGCAGCCAGGGGGGACTAGTTGCGGAGACCCAGCACTTC.

The genes are TRBV27 and TRBJ2-1; D ambiguous. CDR3 size: 15 residues. Trimming took 8 bases from V and 5 from J, leaving 19 bases between them. In germline, CDR1 is MNHEY, CDR2 SMNVEV (reference sequence). As DNA, the CDR3 is TGTGCCAGCGGGGTCTTTGGAACGAAAGACAATGAGCAGTTCTTC. It specifies CASGVFGTKDNEQFF.

This clonotype was found many times. This sequence joins TRBV7-9 and TRBJ2-2; D is unresolved. The CDR3 sequence is 13 residues long. V dropped 2 bases and J dropped 5 bases, with 6 bases sitting between them. The germline CDR1 and CDR2 sequences are SEHNR and FQNEAQ (reference sequence). In DNA form, the CDR3 reads TGTGCCAGCAGCTTATACCAGACCGGGGAGCTGTTTTTT. It specifies CASSLYQTGELFF.

This clonotype was recorded a few times. This chain links TRBV6-1 with TRBJ1-1; weak D call: TRBD1 (6 bases). The CDR3 totals 15 residues. Germline V gene data show CDR1 as MNHNS and CDR2 as SASEGT. Trimming removed 6 bases at V and 0 bases at J, with 14 bases between. The CDR3 region has the DNA TGTGCCAGCAGACAGGGACCGAGGATGAACACTGAAGCTTTCTTT. It translates to CASRQGPRMNTEAFF.

This clonotype was counted ten times or more. An end of the junction differs from the germline gene, which may be a read error. V and J are TRBV12-3 or TRBV12-4 and TRBJ1-6; 7 nucleotides agree with TRBD1. The CDR3 is made up of 15 amino acids. CDR3 sequence: CASTPTGIYDSPLHF. The CDR3 nucleotides read TGTGCCAGCACCCCGACAGGGATCTATGATTCACCCCTCCACTTT.

This clonotype was counted at least ten times. This chain joins TRBV2 and TRBJ1-1, with 7 positions matching TRBD1. The CDR3 covers 14 residues. Unmatched junction bases numbered 4, after V lost 5 bases and J lost 1 base. Germline values: CDR1 SNHLY, CDR2 FYNNEI. CDR3 bases: TGTGCCAGCAGTCCAAGGGGGCGGAACACTGAAGCTTTCTTT. Residues: CASSPRGRNTEAFF.

The sample holds many counts of this clonotype. V gene TRBV30 combines with J gene TRBJ1-1; the D gene is possibly TRBD1 (5 bases). The germline V gene encodes CDR1 GTSNPN and CDR2 SVGIG (reference sequence). This CDR3 is built from 15 residues. Trimming stripped 2 bases from V and 10 bases from J, with 23 bases between. CDR3 bases: TGTGCCTGGAGTACAACCGGGACCGATCCCCCAGGAGCTTTCTTT. As protein: CAWSTTGTDPPGAFF.

The genes are TRBV2 and TRBJ2-1; 12 positions match TRBD2. The CDR3 runs to 17 residues. The V gene end was trimmed by 6 bases and the J gene end by 0 bases; junction bases not matched to a gene: 6. The V gene's germline CDR1 is SNHLY and CDR2 FYNNEI. The CDR3 sequence: CASRTGLAGNSYNEQFF. CDR3 coding DNA: TGTGCCAGCAGGACTGGACTAGCGGGGAACTCCTACAATGAGCAGTTCTTC. Supplemented by reference TRBV2 and TRBJ2-1, the full variable domain reads EPEVTQTPSHQVTQMGQEVILRCVPISNHLYFYWYRQILGQKVEFLVSFYNNEISEKSEIFDDQFSVERPDGSNFTLKIRSTKLEDSAMYFCASRTGLAGNSYNEQFFGPGTRLTVL.

The rearrangement joins TRBV5-1 to TRBJ1-3; D unclear. The germline CDR1 and CDR2 sequences are SGHRS and YFSETQ. The V gene lost 6 bases and the J gene lost 0 bases, with 16 bases spanning the gap. The CDR3 is 16 amino acids. CDR3: CASIQTRLRSGNTIYF. The CDR3 DNA sequence: TGCGCCAGCATTCAGACACGTCTACGCTCTGGAAACACCATATATTTT.

This clonotype was seen ten or more times. The rearrangement links TRBV27 to TRBJ1-3; no firm D call. There are 16 residues in the CDR3. Germline V CDR1 and CDR2: MNHEY, SMNVEV (reference sequence). Trimming took off 5 bases at V and 0 bases at J, with 14 bases between the two ends. The CDR3 nucleotides are TGTGCCAGCAGTCCGCTGGACGGGAGCTCTGGAAACACCATATATTTT. Its translation is CASSPLDGSSGNTIYF.

This clonotype was seen repeatedly, ten times or more. This chain joins TRBV5-1 and TRBJ2-3; TRBD1 agrees at 9 bases. V gave up 0 bases and J gave up 8 bases; unmatched junction bases: 7. CDR1 is SGHRS, CDR2 YFSETQ, per germline. This CDR3 has 15 amino acids. CDR3 residues: CASSLETGGLSTQYF. CDR3 bases: TGCGCCAGCAGCTTGGAGACAGGGGGATTGAGTACGCAGTATTTT.

In this sample, this clonotype turned up many times. The gene calls are TRBV7-9 and TRBJ2-1; 12 bases agree with TRBD2. J gave up 4 bases and V 4 bases, and 2 bases lay outside the gene matches. CDR1 is SEHNR and CDR2 is FQNEAQ in the germline V gene (reference sequence). CDR3 length: 15 residues. CDR3: CASSWTSGAYNEQFF. As DNA, the CDR3 is TGTGCCAGCAGCTGGACTAGCGGGGCATACAATGAGCAGTTCTTC.